The next 7 T cell receptor beta chains were all read from a single sample in a study of regulatory T cells in long-lasting Graves disease. For TCR beta, libraries came from iRepertoire HTBI primers and Arm-PCR of CDR3 regions. TCRdb ran MiXCR on the multiplex PCR reads and lists one entry per CDR3 protein. The sample includes 350,000 to 500,000 distinct CDR3 sequences, about 15% of them seen just once. Time point indicated: newly diagnosed GD, antithyroid drugs for less than 3 months. RNA isolated from PBMCs was used to make the TCR library. This sample was also put to use in a study of T cells in Graves' hyperthyroidism and ophthalmopathy.

Sequenced here: peripheral blood mononuclear cells (PBMCs), sampled at new diagnosis, from a patient treated with antithyroid drugs. The receptor source for this set is a woman aged 30 to 39 with Graves disease.

About this clonotype: Its ends do not fully match the called genes, so a read error is possible. The rearrangement links TRBV12-3 or TRBV12-4 to TRBJ1-5; maybe TRBD1 (5 bases). CDR3 length: 16 residues. For the CDR3, the DNA is TGTGCCAGCAGCCCCCTGGCCGGGGGAAGCAATCGGCCCCAGCATTTT. Protein product: CASSPLAGGSNRPQHF.

The sample holds a few counts of this clonotype. This rearrangement joins TRBV5-4 to TRBJ2-3; D is unclear. The CDR3 extends over 14 amino acids. Germline loops: CDR1 SGHNT, CDR2 YYREEE (reference sequence). V lost 4 bases to trimming and J lost 2 bases, with 11 bases between them. CDR3 sequence reads: CASSPESPTDTQYF. The CDR3 region has the DNA TGTGCCAGCAGCCCGGAATCCCCCACAGATACGCAGTATTTT.

In nucleotides, the CDR3 is TGTGCCAGCAGCCAAAAGGGGGGGTTCTATGGCTACACCTTC. This encodes CASSQKGGFYGYTF. This chain uses TRBV14 with TRBJ1-2; D may be TRBD1 (6 bases). Trimming stripped 2 bases from V and 4 bases from J, with 11 bases between. The CDR3 is 14 amino acids. Germline V gives CDR1 SGHDN, CDR2 FVKESK.

V and J are TRBV10-2 and TRBJ1-2, with 7 bases matching TRBD1. The length of the CDR3 is 14 residues. V lost 6 bases to trimming and J lost 8 bases; unmatched junction nucleotides: 12. Germline V lookup: CDR1 WSHSY, CDR2 SAAADI. CDR3 nucleotide sequence: TGCGCCAGCAGCCAAAAGGGGGCTACCTACGGCTACACCTTC. Residues: CASSQKGATYGYTF.

The table lists this clonotype with many counts. The chain links TRBV5-1 to TRBJ2-7; 9 bases line up with TRBD2. V was pared by 7 bases and J by 3 bases, with 8 bases of the junction left unmatched. The germline V gene has CDR1 SGHRS and CDR2 YFSETQ. The length of the CDR3 is 14 residues. The CDR3 DNA is TGCGCCAGCGGCGGGGGGGGATCTGGCTACGAGCAGTACTTC. Amino acids: CASGGGGSGYEQYF.

This clonotype was observed a handful of times. The V gene is TRBV20-1, the J gene TRBJ2-1, with D uncertain. The V end lost 2 bases, the J end lost 4 bases, and 3 bases lay between the germline ends. The CDR3 sequence is 11 residues long. Germline-derived CDR1 and CDR2 are DFQATT and SNEGSKA (reference sequence). The CDR3 nucleotides read TGCAGTGCTAGACCTTACAATGAGCAGTTCTTC. This translates into CSARPYNEQFF.

This clonotype was seen a handful of times. The junction departs from germline at one end; a sequencing error may be responsible. The genes are TRBV29-1 and TRBJ2-7, with TRBD1 matching 10 bases. The CDR3 sequence is 12 residues long. Germline CDR1 and CDR2: SQVTM and ANQGSEA. CDR3 bases: TGCAGCGGACAGGGGGCCGACTACCAGCAGTACTTC. As protein: CSGQGADYQQYF.